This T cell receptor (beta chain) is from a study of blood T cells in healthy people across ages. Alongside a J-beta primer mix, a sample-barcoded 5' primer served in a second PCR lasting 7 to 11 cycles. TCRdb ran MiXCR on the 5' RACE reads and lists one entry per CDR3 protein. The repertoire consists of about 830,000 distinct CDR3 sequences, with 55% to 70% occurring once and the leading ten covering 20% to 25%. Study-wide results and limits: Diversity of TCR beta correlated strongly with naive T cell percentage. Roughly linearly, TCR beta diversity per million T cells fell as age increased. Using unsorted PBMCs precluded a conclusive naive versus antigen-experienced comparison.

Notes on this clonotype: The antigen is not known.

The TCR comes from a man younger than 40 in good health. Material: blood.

CDR3 bases: TGTGCCAGCAGCCAAGATTCAGGGGGGAACTATGGCTACACCTTC. Translating it yields CASSQDSGGNYGYTF. The rearrangement joins TRBV3-1 to TRBJ1-2; 7 nucleotides line up with TRBD1. V was pared by 0 bases and J by 2 bases, with 3 bases of the junction left unmatched. The length of the CDR3 is 15 residues. Per the germline V gene, CDR1 is LGHDT and CDR2 is YNNKEL (reference sequence).